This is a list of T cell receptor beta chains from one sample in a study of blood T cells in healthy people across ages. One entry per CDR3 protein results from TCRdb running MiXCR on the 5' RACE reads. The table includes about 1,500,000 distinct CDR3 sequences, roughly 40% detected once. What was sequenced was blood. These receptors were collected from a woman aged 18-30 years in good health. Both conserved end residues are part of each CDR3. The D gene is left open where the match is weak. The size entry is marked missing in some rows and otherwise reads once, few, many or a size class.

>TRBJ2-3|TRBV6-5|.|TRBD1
TGTGCCAGCAGTTACTCTGGCGCGGACAGGGGGAGCACAGATACGCAGTATTTT
CASSYSGADRGSTDTQYF
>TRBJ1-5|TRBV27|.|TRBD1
TGTGCCAGCAGTCCGGTCGGGACAGGGAGCAATCAGCCCCAGCATTTT
CASSPVGTGSNQPQHF
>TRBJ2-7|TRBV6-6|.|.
TGTGCCAGCAGCCGATGGGGGACGGAGGGCTCCTACGAGCAGTACTTC
CASSRWGTEGSYEQYF
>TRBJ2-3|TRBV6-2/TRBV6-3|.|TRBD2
TGTGCCAGCAGTTACTCCGTACTAGCGTCAGTAGATACGCAGTATTTT
CASSYSVLASVDTQYF
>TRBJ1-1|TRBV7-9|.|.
TGTGCCAGCAGTGGGGGGCTCGGGGTTTGGGGCACTGAAGCTTTCTTT
CASSGGLGVWGTEAFF
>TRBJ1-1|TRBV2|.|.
TGTGCCAGTGATCGACCAGGGGCTTCGAACACTGAAGCTTTCTTT
CASDRPGASNTEAFF
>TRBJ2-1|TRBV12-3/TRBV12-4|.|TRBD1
TGTGCCAGCAGCCGGGACAGTAGTCCCAACAATGAGCAGTTCTTC
CASSRDSSPNNEQFF
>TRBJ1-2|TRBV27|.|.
TGTGCCAGCAGTCTCAACGAGGGCTATGGCTACACCTTC
CASSLNEGYGYTF
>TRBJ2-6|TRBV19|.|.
TGTGCCAGTAGTATGGGGCGGTCGTCTGGGGCCAACGTCCTGACTTTC
CASSMGRSSGANVLTF
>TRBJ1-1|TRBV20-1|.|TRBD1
TGCAGTGCTAGAGTCAGGGGGACGGTGAACACTGAAGCTTTCTTT
CSARVRGTVNTEAFF
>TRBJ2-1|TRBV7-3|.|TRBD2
TGTGCCAGCAGCGCCGCGCTTAGCGGGGGGGCCGCTGAGCAGTTCTTC
CASSAALSGGAAEQFF
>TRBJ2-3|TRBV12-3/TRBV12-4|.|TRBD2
TGTGCCAGCAGTTCGGGACTAGCGGGCCTTAGCACAGATACGCAGTATTTT
CASSSGLAGLSTDTQYF
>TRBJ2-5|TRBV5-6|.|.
TGTGCCAGCAGCTTTCTGAGCGGGTGGTCGGAGACCCAGTACTTC
CASSFLSGWSETQYF
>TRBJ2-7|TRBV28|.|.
TGTGCCAGCAGTTACAATCTGGCACCCTCCTACGAGCAGTACTTC
CASSYNLAPSYEQYF
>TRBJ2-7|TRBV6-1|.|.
TGTGCCAGCAGTGCAACAGTTTCCTCCTACGAGCAGTACTTC
CASSATVSSYEQYF
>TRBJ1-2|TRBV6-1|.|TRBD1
TGTGCCAGCAGCTCCGGGACAGGCTCTAACTATGGCTACACCTTC
CASSSGTGSNYGYTF
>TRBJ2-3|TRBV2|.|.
TGTGCCAGCTTCCGGGAGTTGGACACAGATACGCAGTATTTT
CASFRELDTDTQYF
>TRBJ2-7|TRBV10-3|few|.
TGTGCCATCAGTGGCGTCGGACAGATAAAAGCCTACGAGCAGTACTTC
CAISGVGQIKAYEQYF
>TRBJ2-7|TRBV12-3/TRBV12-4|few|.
TGTGCCAGCAGTGCCCTTGGGCCCTACGAGCAGTACTTC
CASSALGPYEQYF
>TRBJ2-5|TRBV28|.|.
TGTGCCAGCAGCTTCGCAGAACAGGGTGGGATGGAGACCCAGTACTTC
CASSFAEQGGMETQYF
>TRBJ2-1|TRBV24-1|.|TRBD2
TGTGCCACCAGTGACTGGACCGGGACTAGCGGGAGAGGTGAGCAGTTCTTC
CATSDWTGTSGRGEQFF
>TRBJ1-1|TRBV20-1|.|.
TGCAGTGCTAGTACAGACCGGAACACTGAAGCTTTCTTT
CSASTDRNTEAFF
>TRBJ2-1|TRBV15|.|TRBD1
TGTGCCACCAGCAGATCGGGACAGGGGGCCTATGAGCAGTTCTTC
CATSRSGQGAYEQFF
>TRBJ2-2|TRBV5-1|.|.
TGCGCCAGCAGCTTGGAAGGACTTAACACCGGGGAGCTGTTTTTT
CASSLEGLNTGELFF
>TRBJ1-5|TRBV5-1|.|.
TGCGCCAGCAGATCAGACAGTTATCAGCCCCAGCATTTT
CASRSDSYQPQHF
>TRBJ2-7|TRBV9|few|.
TGTGCCAGCAGCGCAAGGGGGTCGACCTACGAGCAGTACTTC
CASSARGSTYEQYF
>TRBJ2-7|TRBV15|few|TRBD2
TGTGCCACCAGCAGAGAGGGACTAGCGGGAGGTGGAACCTACAATGAGCAGTACTTC
CATSREGLAGGGTYNEQYF